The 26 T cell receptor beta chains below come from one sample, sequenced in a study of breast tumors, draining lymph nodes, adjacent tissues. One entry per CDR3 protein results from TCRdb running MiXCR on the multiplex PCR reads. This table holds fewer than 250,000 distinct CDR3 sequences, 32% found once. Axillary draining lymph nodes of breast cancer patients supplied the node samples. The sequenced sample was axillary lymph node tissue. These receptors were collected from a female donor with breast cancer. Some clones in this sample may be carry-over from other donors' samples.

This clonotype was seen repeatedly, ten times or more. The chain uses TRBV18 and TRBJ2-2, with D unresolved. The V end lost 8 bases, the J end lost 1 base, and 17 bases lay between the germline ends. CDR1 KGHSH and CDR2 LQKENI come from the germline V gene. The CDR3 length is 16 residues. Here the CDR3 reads CASPDPVRLNTGELFF. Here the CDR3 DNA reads TGTGCCAGCCCCGACCCGGTTCGACTGAACACCGGGGAGCTGTTTTTT.

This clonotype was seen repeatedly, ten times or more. In nucleotides, the CDR3 is TGTGCCAGCAGCCAAGACTGGAAAACCGGGACCCATACCTACGAGCAGTACTTC. It yields the protein CASSQDWKTGTHTYEQYF. The V gene is TRBV7-8, the J gene TRBJ2-7, with D perhaps TRBD1 or TRBD2 (5 bases each). CDR3 length: 18 residues. The V gene's germline CDR1 is SGHVS and CDR2 FQNEAQ. Trimming shortened V by 5 bases and J by 2 bases, and 25 bases separated the two germline ends.

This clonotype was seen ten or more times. The chain's CDR3 is CATSRRTGYGYTF. The CDR3 coding sequence is TGTGCCACCAGCCGCCGGACAGGGTATGGCTACACCTTC. The V gene is TRBV15, the J gene TRBJ1-2; 8 bases fit TRBD1. Germline V gene data show CDR1 as LNHNV and CDR2 as YYDKDF (reference sequence). J gave up 5 bases and V 5 bases, and 4 bases lay outside the gene matches. CDR3 size: 13 residues.

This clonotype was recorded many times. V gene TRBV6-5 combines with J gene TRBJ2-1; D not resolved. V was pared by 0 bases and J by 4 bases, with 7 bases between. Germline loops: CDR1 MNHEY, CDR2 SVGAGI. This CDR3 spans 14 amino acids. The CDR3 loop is CASSYSPMYNEQFF. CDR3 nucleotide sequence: TGTGCCAGCAGTTACTCTCCTATGTACAATGAGCAGTTCTTC.

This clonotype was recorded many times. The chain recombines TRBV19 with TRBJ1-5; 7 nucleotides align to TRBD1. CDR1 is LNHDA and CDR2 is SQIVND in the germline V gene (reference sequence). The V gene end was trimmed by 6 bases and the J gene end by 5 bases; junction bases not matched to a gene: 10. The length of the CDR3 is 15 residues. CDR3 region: CASRTGRGGYQPQHF. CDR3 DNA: TGTGCCAGTAGGACAGGGAGGGGGGGTTATCAGCCCCAGCATTTT.

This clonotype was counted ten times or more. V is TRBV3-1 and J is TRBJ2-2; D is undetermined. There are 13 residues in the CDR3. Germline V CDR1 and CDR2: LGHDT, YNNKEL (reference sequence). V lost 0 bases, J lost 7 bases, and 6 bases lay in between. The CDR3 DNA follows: TGTGCCAGCAGCCAAGATCGAGTCGGGGAGCTGTTTTTT. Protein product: CASSQDRVGELFF.

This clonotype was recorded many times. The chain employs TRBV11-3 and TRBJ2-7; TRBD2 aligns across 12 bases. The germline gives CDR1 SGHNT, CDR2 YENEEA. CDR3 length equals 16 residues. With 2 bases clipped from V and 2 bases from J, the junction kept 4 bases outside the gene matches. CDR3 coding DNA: TGTGCCAGCAGCTTACTAGCGGGAGGGACAACCTACGAGCAGTACTTC. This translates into CASSLLAGGTTYEQYF.

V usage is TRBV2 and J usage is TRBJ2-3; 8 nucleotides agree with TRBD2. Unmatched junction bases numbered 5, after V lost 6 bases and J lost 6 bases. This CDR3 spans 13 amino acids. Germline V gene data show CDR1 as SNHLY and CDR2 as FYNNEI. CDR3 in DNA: TGTGCCAGCAGGTCTAGCGGGTTGGATACGCAGTATTTT. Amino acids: CASRSSGLDTQYF.

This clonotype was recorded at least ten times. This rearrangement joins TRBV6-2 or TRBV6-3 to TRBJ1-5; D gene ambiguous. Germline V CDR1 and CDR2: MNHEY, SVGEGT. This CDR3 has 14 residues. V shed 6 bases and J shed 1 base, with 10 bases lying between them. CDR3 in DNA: TGTGCCAGCAGCTCCCCGGACAGCAATCAGCCCCAGCATTTT. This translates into CASSSPDSNQPQHF.

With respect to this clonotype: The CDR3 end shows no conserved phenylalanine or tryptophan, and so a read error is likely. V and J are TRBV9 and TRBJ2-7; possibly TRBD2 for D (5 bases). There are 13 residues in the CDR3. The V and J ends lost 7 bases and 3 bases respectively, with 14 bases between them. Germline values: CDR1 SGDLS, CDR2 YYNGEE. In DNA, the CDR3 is TGTGCCAGCGGCCCCAGCCGGGACTACGAGCAGTACCTC. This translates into CASGPSRDYEQYL.

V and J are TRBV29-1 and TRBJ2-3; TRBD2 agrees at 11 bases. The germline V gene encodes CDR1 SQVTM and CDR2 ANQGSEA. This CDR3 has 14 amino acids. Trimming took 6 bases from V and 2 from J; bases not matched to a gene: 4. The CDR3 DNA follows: TGCAGCGTCGTAGCGGGGGGGACCACAGATACGCAGTATTTT. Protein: CSVVAGGTTDTQYF.

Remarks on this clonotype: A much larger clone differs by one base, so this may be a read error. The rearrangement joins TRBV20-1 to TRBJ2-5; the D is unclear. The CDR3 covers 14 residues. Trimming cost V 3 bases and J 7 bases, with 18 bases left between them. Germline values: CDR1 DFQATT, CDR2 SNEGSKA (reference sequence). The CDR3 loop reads CSASFVQTRTTQYF. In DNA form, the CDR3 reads TGCAGTGCTAGTTTTGTCCAGACGCGAACGACCCAGTACTTC.

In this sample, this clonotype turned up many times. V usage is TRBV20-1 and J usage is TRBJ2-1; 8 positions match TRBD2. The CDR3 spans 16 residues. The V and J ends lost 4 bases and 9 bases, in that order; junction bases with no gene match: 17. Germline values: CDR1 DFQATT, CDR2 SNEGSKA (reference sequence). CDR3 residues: CSAKKGGLVRFSEQFF. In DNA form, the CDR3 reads TGCAGTGCTAAAAAGGGGGGACTAGTAAGGTTCAGTGAGCAGTTCTTC.

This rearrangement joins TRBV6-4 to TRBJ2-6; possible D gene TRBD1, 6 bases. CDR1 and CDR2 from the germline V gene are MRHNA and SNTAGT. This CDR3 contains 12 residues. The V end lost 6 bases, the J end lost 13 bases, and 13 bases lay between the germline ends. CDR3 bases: TGTGCCAGCAGGGTTACAGACAGGGTCCTGACTTTC. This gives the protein CASRVTDRVLTF.

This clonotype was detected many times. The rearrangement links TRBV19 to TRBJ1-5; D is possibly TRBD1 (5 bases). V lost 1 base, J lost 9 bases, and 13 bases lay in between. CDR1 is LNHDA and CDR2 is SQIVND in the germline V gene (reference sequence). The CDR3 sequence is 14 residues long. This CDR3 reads CASSIGQPGGPQHF. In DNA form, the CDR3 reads TGTGCCAGTAGTATAGGTCAGCCTGGGGGGCCCCAGCATTTT.

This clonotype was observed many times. The CDR3 region is CASSYAGLGLSYNEQFF. CDR3 nucleotides: TGTGCCAGCAGTTACGCCGGACTAGGCCTCTCCTACAATGAGCAGTTCTTC. The chain is built from TRBV6-2 or TRBV6-3 and TRBJ2-1, with 7 bases fitting TRBD2. The CDR3 runs to 17 residues. Trimming at V came to 2 bases and at J to 0 bases, leaving 7 bases not matched to a gene. Germline V gene data show CDR1 as MNHEY and CDR2 as SVGEGT.

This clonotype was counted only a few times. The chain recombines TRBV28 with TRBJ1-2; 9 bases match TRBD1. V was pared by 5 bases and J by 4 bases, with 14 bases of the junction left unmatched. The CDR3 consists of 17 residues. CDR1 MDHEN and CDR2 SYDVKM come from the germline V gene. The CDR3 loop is CASSRTGTGNRIYGYTF. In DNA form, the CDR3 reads TGTGCCAGCAGTCGAACCGGGACAGGGAACCGGATCTATGGCTACACCTTC.

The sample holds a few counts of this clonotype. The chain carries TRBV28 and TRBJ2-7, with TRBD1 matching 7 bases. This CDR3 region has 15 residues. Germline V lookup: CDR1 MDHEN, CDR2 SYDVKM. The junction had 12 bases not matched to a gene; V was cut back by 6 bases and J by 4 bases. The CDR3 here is CASSPDRVAIYEQYF. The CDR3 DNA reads TGTGCCAGCAGCCCAGACAGGGTAGCTATTTACGAGCAGTACTTC.

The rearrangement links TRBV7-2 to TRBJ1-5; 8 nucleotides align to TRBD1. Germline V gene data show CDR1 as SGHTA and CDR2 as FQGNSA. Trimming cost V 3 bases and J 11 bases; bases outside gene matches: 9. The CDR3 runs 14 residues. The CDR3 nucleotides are TGTGCCAGCAGCTTTAGGGGGACAGGCCGGACCCAGCATTTT. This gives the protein CASSFRGTGRTQHF.

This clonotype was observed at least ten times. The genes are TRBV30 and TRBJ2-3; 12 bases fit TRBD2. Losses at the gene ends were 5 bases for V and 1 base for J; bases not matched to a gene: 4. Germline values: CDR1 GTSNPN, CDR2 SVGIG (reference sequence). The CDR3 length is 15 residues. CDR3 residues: CAWGLAGLGTDTQYF. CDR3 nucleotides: TGTGCCTGGGGACTAGCGGGATTGGGCACAGATACGCAGTATTTT.

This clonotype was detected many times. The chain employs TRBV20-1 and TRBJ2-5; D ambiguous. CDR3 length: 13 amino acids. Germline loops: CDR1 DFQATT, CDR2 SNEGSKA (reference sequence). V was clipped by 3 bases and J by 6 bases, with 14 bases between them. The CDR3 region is CSASWGGLQTQYF. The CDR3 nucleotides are TGCAGTGCTAGTTGGGGTGGGTTACAGACCCAGTACTTC.

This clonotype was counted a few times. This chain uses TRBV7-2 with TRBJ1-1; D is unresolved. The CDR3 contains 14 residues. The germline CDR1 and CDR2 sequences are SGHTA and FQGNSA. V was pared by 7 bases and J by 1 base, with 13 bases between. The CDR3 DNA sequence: TGTGCCAGCACCAAGTGGGGAGAGAACACTGAAGCTTTCTTT. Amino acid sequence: CASTKWGENTEAFF.

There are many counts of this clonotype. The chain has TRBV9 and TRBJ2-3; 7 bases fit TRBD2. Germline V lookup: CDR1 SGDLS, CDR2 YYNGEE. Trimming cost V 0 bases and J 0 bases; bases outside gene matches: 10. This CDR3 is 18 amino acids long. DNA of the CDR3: TGTGCCAGCAGCGTAGGGGGTAGCGGGCTGAGAAGCACAGATACGCAGTATTTT. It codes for CASSVGGSGLRSTDTQYF.

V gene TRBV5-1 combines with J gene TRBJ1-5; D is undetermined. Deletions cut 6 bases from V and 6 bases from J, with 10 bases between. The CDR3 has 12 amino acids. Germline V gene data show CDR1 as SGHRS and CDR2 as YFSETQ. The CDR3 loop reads CASMRVAQPQHF. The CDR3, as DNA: TGCGCCAGCATGAGGGTGGCTCAGCCCCAGCATTTT.

The CDR3 nucleotides read TGTGCCAGCACCCGGAGGGCGGGAGTGGCAGACCGTGGAAACACCATATATTTT. Translating it yields CASTRRAGVADRGNTIYF. This chain links TRBV11-3 with TRBJ1-3; D unclear. Trimming removed 7 bases at V and 3 bases at J, with 25 bases between. Germline CDR1 is SGHNT and CDR2 is YENEEA. CDR3 length equals 18 residues.

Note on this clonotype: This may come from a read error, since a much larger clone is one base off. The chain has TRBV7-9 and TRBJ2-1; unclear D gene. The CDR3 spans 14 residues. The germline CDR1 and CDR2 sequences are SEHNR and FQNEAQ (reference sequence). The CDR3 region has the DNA TGTGCCAGCAGCTTAACCCCGGCAGTTATGGCGCAGCTCTTC. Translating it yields CASSLTPAVMAQLF.